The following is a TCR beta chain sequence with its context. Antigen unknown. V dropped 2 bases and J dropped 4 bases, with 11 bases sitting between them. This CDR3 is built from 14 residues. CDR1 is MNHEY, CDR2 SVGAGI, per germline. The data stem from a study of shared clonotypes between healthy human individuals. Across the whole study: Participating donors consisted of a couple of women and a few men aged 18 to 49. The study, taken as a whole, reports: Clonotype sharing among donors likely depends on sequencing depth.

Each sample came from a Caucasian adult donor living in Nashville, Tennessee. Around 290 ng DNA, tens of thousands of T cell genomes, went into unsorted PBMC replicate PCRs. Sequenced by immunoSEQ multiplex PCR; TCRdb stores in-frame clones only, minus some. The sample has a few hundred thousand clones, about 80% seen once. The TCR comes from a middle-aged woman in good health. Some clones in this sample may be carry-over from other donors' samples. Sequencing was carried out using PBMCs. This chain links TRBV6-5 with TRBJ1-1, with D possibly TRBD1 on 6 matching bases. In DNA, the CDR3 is TGTGCCAGCAGTTACATTACAGGGAGCACTGAAGCTTTCTTT. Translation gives CASSYITGSTEAFF.